Here is one T cell receptor beta chain with its context. The data were obtained in a study of blood T cell repertoires in COVID-19. Only in-frame clones appear in the TCRdb table, and some are missing; sequencing was by immunoSEQ multiplex PCR. This table has fewer than 200,000 clones, 84% appearing once. Sequencing was performed on peripheral blood. The sequence was obtained from a woman older than 75 with COVID-19, enrolled during active disease.

The chain's CDR3 is CASSPLAGGPISTDTQYF. CDR3 DNA sequence: TGTGCCAGCTCCCCTCTAGCGGGAGGTCCCATTAGCACAGATACGCAGTATTTT. The V call is TRBV18, the J call TRBJ2-3; 11 bases map to TRBD2. J gave up 0 bases and V 6 bases, and 11 bases lay outside the gene matches. CDR1 and CDR2 (germline): KGHSH, LQKENI. This CDR3 has 18 amino acids.